The source of this TCR beta chain is a study of metastatic and nonmetastatic thyroid tumors. General study points: Reports indicated that malignant thyroid tumors showed significantly higher TCR beta diversity than benign nodules did, in blood and tumor.

This CDR3 comprises 14 residues. V was clipped by 5 bases and J by 5 bases; unmatched bases: 5. CDR1 is MDHEN and CDR2 is SYDVKM in the germline V gene. This clone was seen a handful of times. Its antigen is currently unknown. With MiXCR, TCRdb reprocessed the PCR reads. The table has about 48,000 clones, approximately 20% seen once; the top ten hold about 3.8%. Every patient was untreated before thyroid surgery. This rearrangement joins TRBV28 to TRBJ1-2, with 10 bases lining up with TRBD1. This TCR was sampled from a male donor with papillary thyroid cancer or a benign thyroid nodule (not recorded which). Some clones in this sample may be carry-over from other donors' samples. Sequencing was carried out using blood. CDR3 amino acids: CASSPRDRGYGYTF. The CDR3 DNA is TGTGCCAGCAGTCCCCGGGACAGGGGATATGGCTACACCTTC.